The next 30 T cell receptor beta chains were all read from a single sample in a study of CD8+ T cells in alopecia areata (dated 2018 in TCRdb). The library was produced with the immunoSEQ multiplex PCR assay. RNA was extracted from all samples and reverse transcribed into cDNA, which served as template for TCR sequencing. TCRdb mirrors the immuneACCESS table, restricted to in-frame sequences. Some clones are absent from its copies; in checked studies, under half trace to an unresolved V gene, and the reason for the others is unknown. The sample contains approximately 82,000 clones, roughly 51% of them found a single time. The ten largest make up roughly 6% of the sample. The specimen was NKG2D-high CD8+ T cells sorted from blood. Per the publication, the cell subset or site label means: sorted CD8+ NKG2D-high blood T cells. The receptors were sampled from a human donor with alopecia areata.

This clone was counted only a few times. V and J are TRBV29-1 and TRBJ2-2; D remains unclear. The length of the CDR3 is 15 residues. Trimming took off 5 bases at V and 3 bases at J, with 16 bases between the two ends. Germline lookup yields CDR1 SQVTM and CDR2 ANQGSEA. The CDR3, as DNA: TGCAGCGTTCTAATTGGCCTGAAGGACACCGGGGAGCTGTTTTTT. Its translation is CSVLIGLKDTGELFF.

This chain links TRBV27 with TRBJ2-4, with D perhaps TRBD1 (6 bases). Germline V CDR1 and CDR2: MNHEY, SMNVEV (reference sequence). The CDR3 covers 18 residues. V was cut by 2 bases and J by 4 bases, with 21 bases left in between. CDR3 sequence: CASSLRGPSRGQKNIQYF. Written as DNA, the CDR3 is TGTGCCAGCAGTTTAAGGGGCCCCAGTCGGGGACAAAAAAACATTCAGTACTTC.

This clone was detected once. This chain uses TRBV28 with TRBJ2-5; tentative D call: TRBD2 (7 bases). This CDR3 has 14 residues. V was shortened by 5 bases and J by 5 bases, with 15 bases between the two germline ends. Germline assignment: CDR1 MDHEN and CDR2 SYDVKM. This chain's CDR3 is CASSPRGGAETQYF. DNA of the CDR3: TGTGCCAGCAGTCCGCGAGGGGGGGCGGAGACCCAGTACTTC.

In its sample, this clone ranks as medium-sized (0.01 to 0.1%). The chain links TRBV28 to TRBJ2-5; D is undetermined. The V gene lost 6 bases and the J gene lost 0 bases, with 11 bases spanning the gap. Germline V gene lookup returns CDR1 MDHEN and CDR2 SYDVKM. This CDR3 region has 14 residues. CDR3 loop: CASSDPRYQETQYF. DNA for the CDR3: TGTGCCAGCAGCGATCCCAGGTACCAAGAGACCCAGTACTTC.

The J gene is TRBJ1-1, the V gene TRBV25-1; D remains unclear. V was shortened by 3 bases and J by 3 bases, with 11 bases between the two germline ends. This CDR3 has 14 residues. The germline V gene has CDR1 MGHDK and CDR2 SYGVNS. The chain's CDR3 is CASSDPNSDTEAFF. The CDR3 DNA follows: TGTGCCAGCAGTGATCCAAACAGCGACACTGAAGCTTTCTTT.

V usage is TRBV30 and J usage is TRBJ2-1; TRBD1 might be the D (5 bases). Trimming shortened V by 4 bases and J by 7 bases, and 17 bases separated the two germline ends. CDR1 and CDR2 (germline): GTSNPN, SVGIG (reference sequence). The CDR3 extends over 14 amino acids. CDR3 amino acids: CAWTSWQGDNEQFF. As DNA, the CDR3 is TGTGCCTGGACGTCGTGGCAGGGTGATAATGAGCAGTTCTTC.

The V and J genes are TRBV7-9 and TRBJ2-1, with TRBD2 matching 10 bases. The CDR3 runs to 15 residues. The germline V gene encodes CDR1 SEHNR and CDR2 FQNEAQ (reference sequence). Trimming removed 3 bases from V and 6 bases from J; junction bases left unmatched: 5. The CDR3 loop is CASSFSGGAANEQFF. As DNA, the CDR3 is TGTGCCAGCAGCTTCAGCGGGGGGGCCGCCAATGAGCAGTTCTTC.

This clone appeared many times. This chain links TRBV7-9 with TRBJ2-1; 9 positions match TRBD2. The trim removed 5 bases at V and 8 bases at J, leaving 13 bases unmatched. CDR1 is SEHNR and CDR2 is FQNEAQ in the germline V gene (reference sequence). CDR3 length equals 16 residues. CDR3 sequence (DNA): TGTGCCAGCAGCGCACGCGGGACTAGCCTGGCAGATGAGCAGTTCTTC. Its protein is CASSARGTSLADEQFF.

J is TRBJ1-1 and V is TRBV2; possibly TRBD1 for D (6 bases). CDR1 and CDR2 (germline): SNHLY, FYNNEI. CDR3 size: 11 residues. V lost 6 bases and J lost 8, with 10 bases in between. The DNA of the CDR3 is TGTGCCAGCAGGAAGGGGGAGGAAGCTTTCTTT. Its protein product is CASRKGEEAFF. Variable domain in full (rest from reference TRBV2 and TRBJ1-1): EPEVTQTPSHQVTQMGQEVILRCVPISNHLYFYWYRQILGQKVEFLVSFYNNEISEKSEIFDDQFSVERPDGSNFTLKIRSTKLEDSAMYFCASRKGEEAFFGQGTRLTVV.

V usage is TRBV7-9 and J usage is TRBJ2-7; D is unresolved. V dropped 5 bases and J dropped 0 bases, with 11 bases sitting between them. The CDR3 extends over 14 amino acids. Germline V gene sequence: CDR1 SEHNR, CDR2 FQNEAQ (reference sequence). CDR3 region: CASSRTVSSYEQYF. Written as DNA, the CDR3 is TGTGCCAGCAGCCGGACGGTGAGCTCCTACGAGCAGTACTTC.

The CDR3 reads CSVEGEITVNEQFF. The CDR3 DNA follows: TGCAGCGTTGAAGGAGAGATTACAGTGAATGAGCAGTTCTTC. The chain couples TRBV29-1 to TRBJ2-1; D ambiguous. The germline V and J ends were trimmed by 1 base and 7 bases, with 14 bases remaining between them. Germline CDR1 is SQVTM and CDR2 is ANQGSEA. The CDR3 is 14 amino acids.

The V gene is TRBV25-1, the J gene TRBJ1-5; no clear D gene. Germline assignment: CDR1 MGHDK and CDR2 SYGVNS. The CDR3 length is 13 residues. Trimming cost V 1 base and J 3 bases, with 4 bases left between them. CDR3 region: CASSEWANQPQHF. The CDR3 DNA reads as TGTGCCAGCAGTGAATGGGCCAATCAGCCCCAGCATTTT.

CDR3 amino acids: CASSPLTLAPVRSSTDTQYF. The DNA for the CDR3 is TGTGCCAGCAGTCCTCTAACCTTAGCTCCAGTCCGGTCTAGCACAGATACGCAGTATTTT. The J gene is TRBJ2-3, the V gene TRBV28; no firm D call. There are 20 residues in the CDR3. From germline, CDR1 is MDHEN and CDR2 SYDVKM. Trimming removed 5 bases at V and 0 bases at J, with 27 bases between.

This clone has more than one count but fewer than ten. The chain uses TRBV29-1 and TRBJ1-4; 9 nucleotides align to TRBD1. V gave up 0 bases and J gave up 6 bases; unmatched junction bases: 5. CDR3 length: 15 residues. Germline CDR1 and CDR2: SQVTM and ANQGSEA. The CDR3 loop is CSVEDRGDRDEKLFF. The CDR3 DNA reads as TGCAGCGTTGAAGATCGGGGGGACAGGGATGAAAAACTGTTTTTT. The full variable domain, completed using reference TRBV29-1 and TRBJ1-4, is SAVISQKPSRDICQRGTSLTIQCQVDSQVTMMFWYRQQPGQSLTLIATANQGSEATYESGFVIDKFPISRPNLTFSTLTVSNMSPEDSSIYLCSVEDRGDRDEKLFFGSGTQLSVL.

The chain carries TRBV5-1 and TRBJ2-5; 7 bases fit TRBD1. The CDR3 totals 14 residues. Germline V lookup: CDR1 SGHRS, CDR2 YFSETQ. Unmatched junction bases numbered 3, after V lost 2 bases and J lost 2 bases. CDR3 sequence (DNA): TGCGCCAGCAGCTTCCGACAGGGTCAAGAGACCCAGTACTTC. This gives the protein CASSFRQGQETQYF.

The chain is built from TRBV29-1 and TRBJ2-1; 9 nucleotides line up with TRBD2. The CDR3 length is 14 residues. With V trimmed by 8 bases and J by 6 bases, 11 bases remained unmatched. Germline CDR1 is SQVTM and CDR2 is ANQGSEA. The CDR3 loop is CSTGGLASGNEQFF. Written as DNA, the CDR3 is TGCAGCACCGGAGGACTAGCGTCAGGCAATGAGCAGTTCTTC.

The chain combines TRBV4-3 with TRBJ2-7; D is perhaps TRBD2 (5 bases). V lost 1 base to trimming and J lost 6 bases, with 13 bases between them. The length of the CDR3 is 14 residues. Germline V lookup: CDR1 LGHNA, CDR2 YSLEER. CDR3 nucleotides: TGCGCCAGCAGCCAAGTGGGGTTGGGAGCCGAGCAGTACTTC. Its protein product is CASSQVGLGAEQYF.

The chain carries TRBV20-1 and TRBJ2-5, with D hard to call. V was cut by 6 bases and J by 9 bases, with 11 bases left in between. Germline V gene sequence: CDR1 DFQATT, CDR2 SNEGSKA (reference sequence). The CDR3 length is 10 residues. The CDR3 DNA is TGCAGTGCCACCTGGACCGCCCAGTACTTC. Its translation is CSATWTAQYF.

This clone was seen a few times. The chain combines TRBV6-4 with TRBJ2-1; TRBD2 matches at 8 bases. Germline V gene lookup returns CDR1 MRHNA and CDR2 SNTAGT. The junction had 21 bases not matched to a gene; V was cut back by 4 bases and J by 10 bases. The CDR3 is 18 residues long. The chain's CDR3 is CASSAVLLESSGRPEQFF. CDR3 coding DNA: TGTGCCAGCAGTGCCGTACTACTCGAGTCCAGCGGGAGACCGGAGCAGTTCTTC.

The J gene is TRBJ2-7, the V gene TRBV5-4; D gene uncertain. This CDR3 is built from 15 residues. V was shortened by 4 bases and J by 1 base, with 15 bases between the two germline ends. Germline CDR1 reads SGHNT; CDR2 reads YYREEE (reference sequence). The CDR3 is CASSRTAAESYEQYF. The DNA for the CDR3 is TGTGCCAGCAGCAGGACGGCGGCTGAGTCCTACGAGCAGTACTTC.

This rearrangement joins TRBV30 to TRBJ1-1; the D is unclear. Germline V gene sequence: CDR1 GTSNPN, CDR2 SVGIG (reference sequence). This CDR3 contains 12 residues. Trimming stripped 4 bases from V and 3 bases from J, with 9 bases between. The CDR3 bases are TGTGCCTGGAATCGGGGTGACACTGAAGCTTTCTTT. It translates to CAWNRGDTEAFF.

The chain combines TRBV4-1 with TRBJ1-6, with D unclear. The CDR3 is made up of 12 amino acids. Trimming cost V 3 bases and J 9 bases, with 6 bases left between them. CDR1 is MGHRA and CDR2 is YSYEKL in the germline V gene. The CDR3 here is CASSHQSSPLHF. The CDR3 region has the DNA TGCGCCAGCAGCCACCAGAGTTCACCCCTCCACTTT.

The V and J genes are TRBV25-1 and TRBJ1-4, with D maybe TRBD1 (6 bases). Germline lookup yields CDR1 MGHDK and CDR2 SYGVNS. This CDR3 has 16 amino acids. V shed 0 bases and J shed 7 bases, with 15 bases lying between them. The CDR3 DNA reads TGTGCCAGCAGTGAATATGGATGGGGGGCCGGTGAAAAACTGTTTTTT. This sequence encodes CASSEYGWGAGEKLFF.

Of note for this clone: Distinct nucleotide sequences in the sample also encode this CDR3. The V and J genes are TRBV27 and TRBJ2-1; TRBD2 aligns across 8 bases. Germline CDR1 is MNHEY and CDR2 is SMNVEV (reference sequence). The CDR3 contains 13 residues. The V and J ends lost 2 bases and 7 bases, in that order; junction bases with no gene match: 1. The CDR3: CASSLTGGNEQFF. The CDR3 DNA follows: TGTGCCAGCAGTTTAACGGGGGGGAATGAGCAGTTCTTC.

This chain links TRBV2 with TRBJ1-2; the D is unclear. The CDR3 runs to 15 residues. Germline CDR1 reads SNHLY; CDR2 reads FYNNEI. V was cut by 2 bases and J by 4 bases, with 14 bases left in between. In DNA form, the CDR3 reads TGTGCCAGCAGTGAATTCGACGGGAAAGGCTATGGCTACACCTTC. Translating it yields CASSEFDGKGYGYTF.

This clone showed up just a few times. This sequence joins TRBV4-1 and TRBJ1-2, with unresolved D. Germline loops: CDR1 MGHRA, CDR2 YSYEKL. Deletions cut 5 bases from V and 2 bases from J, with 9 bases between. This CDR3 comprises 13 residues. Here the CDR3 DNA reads TGCGCCAGCAGCAAAGTGGGGAACTATGGCTACACCTTC. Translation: CASSKVGNYGYTF.

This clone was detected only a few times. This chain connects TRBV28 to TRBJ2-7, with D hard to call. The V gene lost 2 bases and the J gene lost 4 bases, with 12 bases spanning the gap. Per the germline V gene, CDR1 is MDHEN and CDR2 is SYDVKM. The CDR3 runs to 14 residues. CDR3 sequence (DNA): TGTGCCAGCAGTTTACCGAGTGGTGGTTACGAGCAGTACTTC. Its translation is CASSLPSGGYEQYF. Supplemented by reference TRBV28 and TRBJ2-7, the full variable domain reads DVKVTQSSRYLVKRTGEKVFLECVQDMDHENMFWYRQDPGLGLRLIYFSYDVKMKEKGDIPEGYSVSREKKERFSLILESASTNQTSMYLCASSLPSGGYEQYFGPGTRLTVT.

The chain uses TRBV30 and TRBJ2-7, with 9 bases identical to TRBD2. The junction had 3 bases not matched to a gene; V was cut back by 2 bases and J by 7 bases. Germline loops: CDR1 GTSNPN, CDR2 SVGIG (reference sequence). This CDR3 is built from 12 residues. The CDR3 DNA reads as TGTGCCTGGAGTCTAGCGGGACGAGAGCAGTACTTC. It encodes CAWSLAGREQYF. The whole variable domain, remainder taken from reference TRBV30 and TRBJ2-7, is SQTIHQWPATLVQPVGSPLSLECTVEGTSNPNLYWYRQAAGRGLQLLFYSVGIGQISSEVPQNLSASRPQDRQFILSSKKLLLSDSGFYLCAWSLAGREQYFGPGTRLTVT.

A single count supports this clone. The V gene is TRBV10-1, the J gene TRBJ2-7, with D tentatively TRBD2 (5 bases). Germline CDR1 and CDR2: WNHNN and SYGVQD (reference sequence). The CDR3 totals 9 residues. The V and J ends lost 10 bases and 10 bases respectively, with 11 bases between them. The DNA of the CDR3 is TGCGCCACCTCGGGATATCAGTACTTC. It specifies CATSGYQYF.

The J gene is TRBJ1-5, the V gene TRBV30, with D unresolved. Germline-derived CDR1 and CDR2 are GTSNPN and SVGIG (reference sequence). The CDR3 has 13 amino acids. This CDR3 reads CSSRYWPNQPQHF. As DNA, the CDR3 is TGTTCTAGTCGTTATTGGCCTAATCAGCCCCAGCATTTT.